These T cell receptor beta chains were read from a single sample in a study of human T cells and chemical hapten exposure. Using its own MiXCR run on the RACE reads, TCRdb lists one record per CDR3 protein. The table records about 40,000 distinct CDR3 sequences, less than 4% of them present only once. Sequencing used whole blood, obtained in connection with sensitization to the hapten diphenylcyclopropenone (DPC). These receptors were taken from a man between 35 and 55 years old with alopecia areata. Some clones in this sample may be carry-over from other donors' samples. Both conserved end residues are part of each CDR3. The order of the fields is clone size, V gene, J gene, D gene, CDR3 protein, CDR3 DNA. The D gene is left open where the match is weak. Some rows mark clone size as missing; the rest say once, few, many or name a class of expanded clone.

many	TRBV12-3/TRBV12-4	TRBJ1-5	-	CASSLLSNQPQHF	TGTGCCAGCAGTTTACTTAGCAATCAGCCCCAGCATTTT
many	TRBV28	TRBJ1-1	TRBD1	CASSLYRGPKAFF	TGTGCCAGCAGCTTGTACAGGGGGCCGAAAGCTTTCTTT
many	TRBV6-1	TRBJ1-5	-	CASSEASGQPQHF	TGTGCCAGCAGTGAAGCTTCGGGGCAGCCCCAGCATTTT
few	TRBV20-1	TRBJ2-7	TRBD2	CSAGLAGTEQYF	TGCAGTGCTGGGCTAGCGGGAACCGAGCAGTACTTC
-	TRBV2	TRBJ2-6	-	CASSESGSGANVLTF	TGTGCCAGCAGTGAGTCGGGCTCTGGGGCCAACGTCCTGACTTTC
few	TRBV12-3/TRBV12-4	TRBJ1-1	-	CASSLSGPTEAFF	TGTGCCAGCAGTTTATCGGGTCCCACTGAAGCTTTCTTT
many	TRBV12-3/TRBV12-4	TRBJ2-1	-	CASSPGTGSYNEQFF	TGTGCCAGCAGTCCCGGGACGGGCTCCTACAATGAGCAGTTCTTC
many	TRBV28	TRBJ2-1	-	CASSTASRSHEQFF	TGTGCCAGCAGTACGGCTAGCCGGAGTCATGAGCAGTTCTTC
many	TRBV27	TRBJ2-5	TRBD2	CASSLLGASGQETQYF	TGTGCCAGCAGTTTACTCGGGGCTAGCGGCCAAGAGACCCAGTACTTC
many	TRBV5-6	TRBJ2-5	-	CASSLDTGRLRETQYF	TGTGCCAGCAGCTTGGACACAGGAAGGTTACGAGAGACCCAGTACTTC
few	TRBV20-1	TRBJ1-2	TRBD1	CSAQDRAGYGYTF	TGCAGTGCTCAGGACAGGGCTGGCTATGGCTACACCTTC
many	TRBV14	TRBJ2-1	-	CASSQDIGHGEQFF	TGTGCCAGCAGCCAAGACATAGGACACGGTGAGCAGTTCTTC
few	TRBV6-6	TRBJ1-1	TRBD1	CASSLRGGAFF	TGTGCCAGCAGTCTCAGGGGGGGCGCTTTCTTT
many	TRBV20-1	TRBJ1-2	-	CSARPGEVYGYTF	TGCAGTGCTAGACCCGGGGAAGTATATGGCTACACCTTC
few	TRBV3-1	TRBJ1-3	-	CASSPHPGNTIYF	TGTGCCAGCAGCCCTCATCCTGGAAACACCATATATTTT
many	TRBV20-1	TRBJ2-7	-	CSAGWTDTIASRYF	TGCAGTGCTGGATGGACAGATACGATTGCCTCGCGGTACTTC
many	TRBV19	TRBJ2-3	TRBD1	CASSIGLGQATGGTQYF	TGTGCCAGTAGTATAGGTCTAGGACAGGCCACCGGTGGTACGCAGTATTTT
many	TRBV20-1	TRBJ2-5	-	CSARDVRGDVTQYF	TGCAGTGCTAGAGACGTGAGGGGGGACGTGACCCAGTACTTC
many	TRBV12-3/TRBV12-4	TRBJ2-7	TRBD1	CASSPASGTGLAYEQYF	TGTGCCAGCAGTCCCGCCTCCGGGACAGGGCTTGCCTACGAGCAGTACTTC
many	TRBV7-8	TRBJ1-3	TRBD1	CASSFSDRGLRNTIYF	TGTGCCAGCAGCTTTTCGGACAGGGGGCTTAGAAACACCATATATTTT
many	TRBV4-3	TRBJ2-5	TRBD2	CASSQELAGGETQYF	TGCGCCAGCAGCCAAGAGTTAGCGGGAGGAGAGACCCAGTACTTC
-	TRBV3-1	TRBJ1-2	TRBD1	CASSSEGGDVRGYTF	TGTGCCAGCAGCTCGGAAGGGGGCGACGTGCGTGGCTACACCTTC
few	TRBV15	TRBJ1-4	-	CATSPDATNEKLFF	TGTGCCACCTCGCCCGATGCAACTAATGAAAAACTGTTTTTT
many	TRBV5-4	TRBJ1-2	TRBD1	CASRPTGEDGYTF	TGTGCCAGCAGACCGACAGGGGAGGATGGCTACACCTTC
many	TRBV19	TRBJ1-2	-	CASSISPGFGYTF	TGTGCCAGTAGTATATCCCCGGGGTTTGGCTACACCTTC
many	TRBV18	TRBJ1-5	-	CASSPQRSNQPQHF	TGTGCCAGCTCACCACAACGGAGCAATCAGCCCCAGCATTTT
many	TRBV7-8	TRBJ2-2	-	CASTRAGMDTGELFF	TGTGCCAGCACCCGGGCGGGAATGGACACCGGGGAGCTGTTTTTT
many	TRBV7-6	TRBJ2-5	TRBD2	CASSLPGLAGGSGETQYF	TGTGCCAGCAGCTTACCGGGACTAGCGGGAGGTTCCGGAGAGACCCAGTACTTC
many	TRBV27	TRBJ2-6	-	CASSFGGSGANVLTF	TGTGCCAGCAGTTTCGGCGGTTCTGGGGCCAACGTCCTGACTTTC
many	TRBV18	TRBJ2-3	TRBD1	CASSRDRGSTDTQYF	TGTGCCAGCTCACGGGACAGGGGGAGCACAGATACGCAGTATTTT
many	TRBV6-5	TRBJ2-5	-	CASSRQHETQYF	TGTGCCAGCTCCAGACAGCATGAGACCCAGTACTTC
-	TRBV5-6	TRBJ2-2	TRBD1	CASSPRQGNPRTGELFF	TGTGCCAGCAGCCCGCGACAGGGAAACCCCCGCACCGGGGAGCTGTTTTTT
once	TRBV5-1	TRBJ1-1	TRBD1	CASSLAQGQGNTEAFF	TGCGCCAGCAGCTTGGCACAGGGACAGGGGAACACTGAAGCTTTCTTT